This T cell receptor beta chain stems from a study of blood T cell repertoires in COVID-19 (dated by TCRdb to 2018 to 2021). For the wider study: The collaborator samples originated in the United States, Italy and Spain and spanned the acute and convalescent phases of COVID-19. The prospective study material was composed of cDNA or gDNA derived from T cells, B-cell-depleted T cells, or PBMCs. The dataset comprised deeply sampled blood TCRbeta repertoires from subjects exposed to, actively infected with, or recovered from COVID-19. The repertoires were made available in a free public database intended to serve as a resource for research on the immune response to SARS-CoV-2. Where available, HLA class I and class II types were obtained from metadata supplied by the sample provider rather than from assay-based typing. Sample metadata almost always included a de-identified subject ID, COVID-19 status, age in years and sex. Samples were obtained from the ongoing ImmuneRACE study (first 160 participants) and from 1,254 subjects provided by 6 global collaborators. On the study overall, not on this receptor specifically: The quantity of clinical and demographic metadata differed by source and by participant and was supplied without curation.

The CDR3 runs 17 residues from the cysteine to the phenylalanine. The CDR3 DNA has 51 bases and is translated from base 1. V is cut back by 5 bases and J by 7 bases, with 17 bases in the junction unmatched. Based on the germline V gene, the CDR1 and CDR2 sequences are KGHDR and SFDVKD. Note on this clone: Which antigen it targets is not known. No quality values exist for individual bases; no much larger clone is one base distant.

TCRbeta CDR3 regions were amplified from genomic DNA using the immunoSEQ Assay, a bias-controlled multiplex PCR. The source study handled its data this way. Within the assay, amplification of reference gene primers was used to estimate how many nucleated cells each sample contained. To quantify the absolute abundance of each unique TCRbeta CDR3 rearrangement, sequence reads were collapsed and filtered. Productive Simpson clonality was computed per sample as the square root of Simpson's diversity index over productive rearrangements. Entries here come from immuneACCESS through TCRdb and include only in-frame sequences with V and J called. Some clones fail to appear in such tables; in the studies checked, an unresolved V gene covers under half of the shortfall, and the cause of the remainder is unknown. V, J and clone size reflect that table, while D and trimming were determined from the DNA. The sample records a few hundred thousand clones, roughly 85% of which are singletons. The leading ten clones occupy 18% of the sample.

Participants in the prospective study were enrolled through a virtual design, were aged roughly 18 to 100 years, and lived in roughly 24 United States geographic areas. In the prospective study, participants were assigned to cohorts based on the clinical history participants reported in a screening survey and a study questionnaire. ImmuneRACE Cohort 3 recovered participants were defined by two consecutive negative NP/OP PCR tests, healthcare professional clearance, or symptom resolution. In the prospective study, whole blood, serum and a nasopharyngeal or oropharyngeal swab were collected from each participant by mobile phlebotomists. Prospective study participants could optionally give additional blood draws and questionnaires over an approximately 2-month period. Before DNA extraction, blood samples from the prospective study were shipped at room temperature or frozen.

The TCR was taken from a man aged 40-49 years who had recovered from COVID-19. This chain joins TRBV24-1 to TRBJ1-2, with 8 bases aligning to TRBD1. Sequenced sample: PBMCs or T cells enriched from blood (not recorded which). The base sequence is TGTGCCACCAGTGGTGGACAGGGCTTTTCTCCCTCGGGTGGCTACACCTTC. Protein translation: CATSGGQGFSPSGGYTF.